The 23 T cell receptor beta chains in this list originate from one sample, sequenced in a study of human T cells and chemical hapten exposure. TCRdb passed the RACE reads through MiXCR, listing each CDR3 protein once. The sample consists of about 100,000 distinct CDR3 sequences, about an eighth of them appearing once. Documented time point: patch test 2, 6 weeks after DPC sensitization. The treatment is: therapeutic diphenylcyclopropenone sensitization with weekly scalp DPC. Here the sequenced sample was whole blood, taken in connection with sensitization to the hapten diphenylcyclopropenone (DPC). The receptors here all came from a woman aged 40 to 50 with alopecia areata. Some clones in this sample may be carry-over from other donors' samples.

The chain recombines TRBV29-1 with TRBJ2-3; D call uncertain. Germline CDR1 is SQVTM and CDR2 is ANQGSEA. Trimming left V 4 bases short and J 0 bases short, with 5 bases between. The CDR3 loop spans 12 amino acids. CDR3 in DNA: TGCAGCGTTGCCACTAGCACAGATACGCAGTATTTT. It codes for CSVATSTDTQYF.

The V and J genes are TRBV7-2 and TRBJ2-1, with 7 positions matching TRBD2. J gave up 8 bases and V 5 bases, and 15 bases lay outside the gene matches. The CDR3 is made up of 16 amino acids. Germline lookup yields CDR1 SGHTA and CDR2 FQGNSA. The CDR3 bases are TGTGCCAGCAGCCCTATCGGAGCGGGACTTTCCCATGAGCAGTTCTTC. It encodes CASSPIGAGLSHEQFF.

Many counts were recorded for this clonotype. The chain is built from TRBV12-3 or TRBV12-4 and TRBJ2-1; D perhaps matches TRBD1 (5 bases). The CDR3 is 13 residues long. Trimming removed 3 bases from V and 4 bases from J, with 7 bases in between. The CDR3 sequence: CASSFDSYNEQFF. CDR3 DNA: TGTGCCAGCAGTTTCGACAGTTACAATGAGCAGTTCTTC.

The chain joins TRBV6-6 to TRBJ1-1; 9 bases are shared with TRBD1. V was clipped by 5 bases and J by 5 bases; unmatched bases: 9. The CDR3 sequence is 15 residues long. The germline V gene has CDR1 MNHNY and CDR2 SVGAGI (reference sequence). The CDR3 reads CASSRPTGTGTEAFF. The CDR3 nucleotides read TGTGCCAGCAGTCGTCCCACCGGGACAGGGACTGAAGCTTTCTTT.

This clonotype was observed a handful of times. V usage is TRBV20-1 and J usage is TRBJ2-5, with TRBD2 matching 7 bases. With 3 bases clipped from V and 10 bases from J, the junction kept 14 bases outside the gene matches. CDR3 length: 14 amino acids. Germline lookup yields CDR1 DFQATT and CDR2 SNEGSKA (reference sequence). For the CDR3, the DNA is TGCAGTGCTAGTTCTAGCGGCCCCTTACGGGACCAGTACTTC. It yields the protein CSASSSGPLRDQYF.

This clonotype has a count of ten or more. The genes are TRBV27 and TRBJ2-1; D possibly corresponds to TRBD2 (5 bases). The CDR3 spans 16 residues. Germline CDR1 and CDR2: MNHEY and SMNVEV (reference sequence). The ends were cut back, 6 bases at V and 1 base at J, with 16 bases in the middle. The CDR3 sequence is CASRDGKGRSYNEQFF. Written as DNA, the CDR3 is TGTGCCAGCAGGGACGGGAAGGGTAGGTCCTACAATGAGCAGTTCTTC.

This clonotype was seen at least ten times. The chain couples TRBV20-1 to TRBJ2-3; D is unclear. The CDR3 has 12 amino acids. The V gene lost 2 bases and the J gene lost 2 bases, with 5 bases spanning the gap. Germline V gives CDR1 DFQATT, CDR2 SNEGSKA (reference sequence). The CDR3 nucleotides are TGCAGTGCTAGACTAAACACAGATACGCAGTATTTT. Its protein product is CSARLNTDTQYF.

This clonotype was seen at least ten times. This chain joins TRBV19 and TRBJ2-7, with D uncertain. V was cut by 3 bases and J by 2 bases, with 8 bases left in between. The CDR3 runs to 13 residues. Looked up from germline, CDR1 is LNHDA and CDR2 is SQIVND (reference sequence). The CDR3 protein is CASSIDQAYEQYF. In nucleotides, the CDR3 is TGTGCCAGTAGTATTGATCAGGCCTACGAGCAGTACTTC.

CDR3 nucleotide sequence: TGTGCCAGCAGCCAGGCCGTGATCCAAGAGACCCAGTACTTC. This codes for CASSQAVIQETQYF. This chain joins TRBV7-9 and TRBJ2-5, with D uncertain. Germline CDR1 and CDR2: SEHNR and FQNEAQ (reference sequence). V lost 5 bases and J lost 1, with 11 bases in between. CDR3 size: 14 residues.

This clonotype has a handful of counts. The V call is TRBV2, the J call TRBJ1-2, with D maybe TRBD1 (5 bases). This CDR3 comprises 18 residues. In germline, CDR1 is SNHLY, CDR2 FYNNEI. V dropped 0 bases and J dropped 0 bases, with 17 bases sitting between them. The CDR3 region is CASSEAPIYRLPNYGYTF. CDR3 coding DNA: TGTGCCAGCAGTGAAGCGCCCATATACAGGCTCCCTAACTATGGCTACACCTTC.

The chain combines TRBV5-4 with TRBJ2-3; no reliable D call. V lost 0 bases and J 5 bases, leaving 7 bases between the germline ends. CDR1 and CDR2 (germline): SGHNT, YYREEE (reference sequence). This CDR3 comprises 13 residues. The CDR3 DNA sequence: TGTGCCAGCAGCTTGGGTCAATTAGATACGCAGTATTTT. The encoded protein is CASSLGQLDTQYF.

The sample holds a few counts of this clonotype. The genes are TRBV6-5 and TRBJ2-7, with D unclear. The CDR3 runs 11 residues. Looked up from germline, CDR1 is MNHEY and CDR2 is SVGAGI. Trimming left V 2 bases short and J 2 bases short, with 1 base between. In DNA form, the CDR3 reads TGTGCCAGCAGTTACGCCTACGAGCAGTACTTC. Its protein is CASSYAYEQYF.

The CDR3 nucleotides are TGCGCCAGCAGCCCTAACCCGACACAGGGCAGTTCACCCCTCCACTTT. Its protein is CASSPNPTQGSSPLHF. V is TRBV4-3 and J is TRBJ1-6, with D tentatively TRBD1 (6 bases). The CDR3 is 16 residues long. CDR1 LGHNA and CDR2 YSLEER come from the germline V gene. The V and J ends lost 4 bases and 9 bases respectively, with 19 bases between them.

This clonotype was counted many times. The gene calls are TRBV27 and TRBJ1-4, with no clear D. Trimming pared 1 base from V and 3 bases from J, leaving 6 bases between. Per germline, CDR1 MNHEY and CDR2 SMNVEV (reference sequence). The CDR3 runs to 14 residues. The CDR3 DNA sequence: TGTGCCAGCAGTTTATTAGATGCTAATGAAAAACTGTTTTTT. Translated: CASSLLDANEKLFF.

This clonotype appeared many times. This chain links TRBV7-3 with TRBJ1-2, with a possible D match to TRBD1 (6 bases). Trimming took 5 bases from V and 7 from J, leaving 14 bases between them. The length of the CDR3 is 13 residues. CDR1 is SGHTA, CDR2 FQGTGA, per germline. CDR3 loop: CASSPGGRGGYTF. Written as DNA, the CDR3 is TGTGCCAGCAGCCCCGGGGGGCGGGGTGGCTACACCTTC.

V is TRBV29-1 and J is TRBJ2-1, with D perhaps TRBD1 (6 bases). The CDR3 contains 14 residues. CDR1 and CDR2 from the germline V gene are SQVTM and ANQGSEA. Trimming removed 6 bases at V and 6 bases at J, with 18 bases between. The CDR3 DNA sequence: TGCAGCGTCGACGGACAGATTTGGGGCAATGAGCAGTTCTTC. As protein: CSVDGQIWGNEQFF.

With respect to this clonotype: An end of the junction does not agree with germline; a read error may underlie this. The chain recombines TRBV10-1 with TRBJ1-6, with a tentative D call TRBD1 (5 bases). The CDR3 consists of 16 residues. Germline-derived CDR1 and CDR2 are WNHNN and SYGVQD (reference sequence). DNA for the CDR3: TGCGCCTGCAGTGAGTCGGGGCGGTCCGGAAACTCACCCCTCCACTTT. Its protein product is CACSESGRSGNSPLHF.

The V and J genes are TRBV5-5 and TRBJ2-7, with D maybe TRBD1 (7 bases). The V gene lost 3 bases and the J gene lost 4 bases, with 14 bases spanning the gap. CDR3 size: 14 residues. CDR1 is SGHKS, CDR2 YYEKEE, per germline (reference sequence). The CDR3 is CASSWTGGGYEQYF. CDR3 nucleotide sequence: TGTGCCAGCAGCTGGACAGGCGGAGGGTACGAGCAGTACTTC.

This sequence joins TRBV6-5 and TRBJ2-2, with 9 bases fitting TRBD1. The CDR3 is 18 amino acids. CDR1 is MNHEY and CDR2 is SVGAGI in the germline V gene. V was clipped by 5 bases and J by 5 bases; unmatched bases: 15. The CDR3 DNA follows: TGTGCCAGCAGTCGGGACAGGGAATGGGGGATGCGGACCGGGGAGCTGTTTTTT. This translates into CASSRDREWGMRTGELFF.

The table lists this clonotype with many counts. The genes are TRBV27 and TRBJ1-4, with D hard to call. The CDR3 loop spans 17 amino acids. Germline V lookup: CDR1 MNHEY, CDR2 SMNVEV (reference sequence). Trimming took off 0 bases at V and 0 bases at J, with 11 bases between the two ends. The CDR3, as DNA: TGTGCCAGCAGTTTATCGGCCCGTCTTGCAACTAATGAAAAACTGTTTTTT. Translating gives CASSLSARLATNEKLFF.

This clonotype was found many times. This rearrangement joins TRBV20-1 to TRBJ2-1, with 12 bases identical to TRBD2. CDR3 length: 16 amino acids. The V segment lost 3 bases and the J segment 1 base; nucleotides outside the gene matches: 4. Germline values: CDR1 DFQATT, CDR2 SNEGSKA (reference sequence). The CDR3 protein is CSASRTSGISYNEQFF. CDR3 in DNA: TGCAGTGCTAGCCGGACTAGCGGGATATCCTACAATGAGCAGTTCTTC.

In this sample, this clonotype turned up many times. The gene calls are TRBV16 and TRBJ1-2; no definite D call. The CDR3 runs 14 residues. The V gene's germline CDR1 is KGHSY and CDR2 FQNENV. V was trimmed by 0 bases and J by 8 bases, leaving 13 bases between them. This CDR3 is CASSQSGKGRGYTF. The CDR3 DNA sequence: TGTGCCAGCAGCCAATCTGGGAAGGGCCGCGGCTACACCTTC.

This clonotype was counted between two and nine times. This rearrangement joins TRBV7-2 to TRBJ2-1; 9 positions match TRBD2. After removal of 3 bases from V and 5 bases from J, the junction contained 14 bases not matched to a gene. In germline, CDR1 is SGHTA, CDR2 FQGNSA. The CDR3 contains 18 residues. The CDR3 protein is CASSFRGLAGVSNNEQFF. CDR3 nucleotide sequence: TGTGCCAGCAGCTTCCGGGGACTAGCCGGGGTCAGTAACAATGAGCAGTTCTTC. Complete variable domain (other parts from reference TRBV7-2 and TRBJ2-1): GAGVSQSPSNKVTEKGKDVELRCDPISGHTALYWYRQSLGQGLEFLIYFQGNSAPDKSGLPSDRFSAERTGGSVSTLTIQRTQQEDSAVYLCASSFRGLAGVSNNEQFFGPGTRLTVL.